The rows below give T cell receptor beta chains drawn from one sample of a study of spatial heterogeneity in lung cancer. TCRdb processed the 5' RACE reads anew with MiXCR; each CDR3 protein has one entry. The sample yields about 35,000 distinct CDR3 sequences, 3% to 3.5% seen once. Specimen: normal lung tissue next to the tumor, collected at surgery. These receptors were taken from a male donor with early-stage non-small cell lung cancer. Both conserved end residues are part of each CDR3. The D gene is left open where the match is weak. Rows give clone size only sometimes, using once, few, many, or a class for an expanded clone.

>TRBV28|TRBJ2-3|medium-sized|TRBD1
CASSRTGGFVDTQYF
TGTGCCAGCAGTCGTACAGGGGGCTTCGTAGATACGCAGTATTTT
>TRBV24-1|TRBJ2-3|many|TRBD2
CATRPNLAGGGGDTQYF
TGTGCCACCCGCCCAAATCTAGCGGGGGGCGGAGGAGATACGCAGTATTTT
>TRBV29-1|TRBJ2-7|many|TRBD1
CSVAERQGAVEQYF
TGCAGCGTTGCGGAACGACAGGGGGCCGTCGAGCAGTACTTC
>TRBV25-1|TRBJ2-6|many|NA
CASSEETGRAFSGANVLTF
TGTGCCAGCAGTGAGGAAACAGGGAGGGCCTTTTCCGGGGCCAACGTCCTGACTTTC
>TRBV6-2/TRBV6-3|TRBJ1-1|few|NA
CASSYSAAGLPAFF
TGTGCCAGCAGTTACTCCGCGGCGGGGTTGCCAGCTTTCTTT
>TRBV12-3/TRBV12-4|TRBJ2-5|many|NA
CASSLGGAETQYF
TGTGCCAGCAGTTTAGGGGGGGCGGAGACCCAGTACTTC
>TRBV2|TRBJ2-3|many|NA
CASSVWDHTDTQYF
TGTGCCAGCAGTGTTTGGGACCACACAGATACGCAGTATTTT
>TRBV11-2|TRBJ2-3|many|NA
CASRTLTDTQYF
TGTGCCAGCAGAACGCTTACAGATACGCAGTATTTT
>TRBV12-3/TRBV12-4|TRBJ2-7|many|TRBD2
CASSHSGISHEQYF
TGTGCCAGCAGCCATAGCGGGATCTCCCACGAGCAGTACTTC
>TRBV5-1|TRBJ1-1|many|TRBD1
CASSSLTGGETEAFF
TGCGCCAGCAGCTCGTTAACAGGGGGTGAGACTGAAGCTTTCTTT
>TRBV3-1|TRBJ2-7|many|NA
CASSQVVGPYEQYF
TGTGCCAGCAGCCAAGTGGTAGGGCCCTACGAGCAGTACTTC
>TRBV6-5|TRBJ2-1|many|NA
CASSHRGYEQFF
TGTGCCAGCAGCCACCGGGGGTATGAGCAGTTCTTC
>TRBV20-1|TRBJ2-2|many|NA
CSARLTGNTGELFF
TGCAGTGCTAGATTGACGGGGAACACCGGGGAGCTGTTTTTT
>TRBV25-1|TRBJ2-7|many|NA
CASAQGTEQYF
TGTGCCAGCGCGCAGGGTACCGAGCAGTACTTC
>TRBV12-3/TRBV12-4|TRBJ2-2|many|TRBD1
CASSLRQGDTGELFF
TGTGCCAGCAGTCTACGACAGGGGGACACCGGGGAGCTGTTTTTT
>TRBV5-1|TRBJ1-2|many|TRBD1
CASSQDRGQDGYTF
TGCGCCAGCAGCCAAGACAGAGGACAGGATGGCTACACCTTC
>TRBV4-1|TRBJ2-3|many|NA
CASSQEFTDTQYF
TGCGCCAGCAGCCAAGAATTCACAGATACGCAGTATTTT
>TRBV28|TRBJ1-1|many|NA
CASSFGSRVETEAFF
TGTGCCAGCAGTTTCGGGTCCCGGGTGGAGACTGAAGCTTTCTTT
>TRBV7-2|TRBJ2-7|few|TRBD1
CASSYRGSVYEQYF
TGTGCCAGCAGCTACAGGGGTAGTGTTTACGAGCAGTACTTC
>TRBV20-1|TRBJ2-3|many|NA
CSARTGWADTQYF
TGCAGTGCTAGAACGGGGTGGGCAGATACGCAGTATTTT
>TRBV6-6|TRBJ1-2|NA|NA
CASSMTVDGYTF
TGTGCCAGCAGTATGACAGTGGACGGCTACACCTTC
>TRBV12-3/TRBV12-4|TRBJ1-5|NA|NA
CASSAGTGSNQPQHF
TGTGCCAGCAGTGCAGGGACGGGAAGCAATCAGCCCCAGCATTTT
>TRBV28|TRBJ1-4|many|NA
CASSLFLGLNEKLFF
TGTGCCAGCAGTTTATTTCTGGGGCTTAATGAAAAACTGTTTTTT
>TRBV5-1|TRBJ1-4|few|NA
CASSFRSGNEKLFF
TGCGCCAGCAGCTTCAGGTCCGGTAATGAAAAACTGTTTTTT
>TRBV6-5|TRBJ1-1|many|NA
CASSYEEQDTEAFF
TGTGCCAGCAGTTACGAGGAGCAGGACACTGAAGCTTTCTTT
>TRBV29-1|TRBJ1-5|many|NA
CSVADSVNQPQHF
TGCAGCGTTGCAGACAGCGTCAATCAGCCCCAGCATTTT
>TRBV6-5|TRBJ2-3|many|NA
CASAGVGPDTQYF
TGTGCCAGCGCAGGGGTTGGACCAGATACGCAGTATTTT
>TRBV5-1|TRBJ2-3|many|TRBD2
CASSLTGGPGDTQYF
TGCGCCAGCAGCTTGACGGGGGGGCCGGGAGATACGCAGTATTTT
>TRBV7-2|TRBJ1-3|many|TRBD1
CASSYGLGTGVNTIYF
TGTGCCAGCAGCTATGGACTAGGGACAGGCGTAAACACCATATATTTT
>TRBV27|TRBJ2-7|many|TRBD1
CASSTLRDSYEQYF
TGTGCCAGCAGTACCCTCCGGGACAGCTACGAGCAGTACTTC
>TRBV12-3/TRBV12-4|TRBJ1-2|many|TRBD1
CASSSGQPYGYTF
TGTGCCAGCAGTTCGGGACAGCCCTATGGCTACACCTTC
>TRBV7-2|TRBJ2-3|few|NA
CASSPFPRGADTQYF
TGTGCCAGCAGCCCCTTTCCCAGAGGGGCAGATACGCAGTATTTT
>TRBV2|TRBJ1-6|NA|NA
CASSGGSSYNSPLHF
TGTGCCAGCAGTGGTGGCAGCTCCTATAATTCACCCCTCCACTTT
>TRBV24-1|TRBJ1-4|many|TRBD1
CATSDPPETGCEKLFF
TGTGCCACCAGTGACCCCCCCGAGACAGGGTGCGAAAAACTGTTTTTT
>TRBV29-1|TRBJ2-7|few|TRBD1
CSVGDSGQGAYEQYF
TGCAGCGTTGGGGATTCGGGACAGGGGGCTTACGAGCAGTACTTC
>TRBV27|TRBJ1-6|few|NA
CASSWGTANSPLHF
TGTGCCAGCAGTTGGGGGACGGCAAATTCACCCCTCCACTTT
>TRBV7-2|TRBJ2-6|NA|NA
CASKFSGANVLTF
TGTGCCAGCAAGTTCTCTGGGGCCAACGTCCTGACTTTC
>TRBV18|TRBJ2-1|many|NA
CASSPTSIYEQFF
TGTGCCAGCTCACCCACTAGTATCTATGAGCAGTTCTTC
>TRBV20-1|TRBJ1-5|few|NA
CSASGQLNQPQHF
TGCAGTGCTTCCGGGCAGCTTAATCAGCCCCAGCATTTT
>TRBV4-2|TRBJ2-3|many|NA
CASSQDQVGAASGDTQYF
TGTGCCAGCAGCCAAGATCAGGTCGGAGCCGCTTCGGGAGATACGCAGTATTTT
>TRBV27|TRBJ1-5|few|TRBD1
CASNTGDQPQHF
TGTGCCAGCAACACAGGGGATCAGCCCCAGCATTTT
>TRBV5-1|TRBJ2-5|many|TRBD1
CASSLENRGQETQYF
TGCGCCAGCAGCTTAGAAAACAGGGGCCAAGAGACCCAGTACTTC
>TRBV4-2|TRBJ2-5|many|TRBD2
CASSQEGVERGGGETQYF
TGTGCCAGCAGCCAAGAAGGGGTCGAGCGGGGGGGCGGAGAGACCCAGTACTTC
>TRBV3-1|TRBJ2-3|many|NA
CASSQEGSLTQYF
TGTGCCAGCAGCCAAGAGGGGTCTCTCACGCAGTATTTT
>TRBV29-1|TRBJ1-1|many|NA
CSVQNRDTFPNTEAFF
TGCAGCGTTCAAAACCGGGACACCTTCCCTAACACTGAAGCTTTCTTT
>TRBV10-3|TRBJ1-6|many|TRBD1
CAISTTGTGVSPLHF
TGTGCCATCAGCACGACCGGGACAGGGGTATCACCCCTCCACTTT
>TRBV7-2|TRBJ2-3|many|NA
CASSYYSFTDTQYF
TGTGCCAGCAGCTACTACTCTTTCACAGATACGCAGTATTTT
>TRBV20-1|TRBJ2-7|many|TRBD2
CSASKREARDEQYF
TGCAGTGCTAGCAAGCGGGAGGCCAGGGACGAGCAGTACTTC
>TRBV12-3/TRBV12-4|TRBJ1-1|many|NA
CASSPTRTANTEAFF
TGTGCCAGCAGTCCGACGCGGACAGCTAACACTGAAGCTTTCTTT
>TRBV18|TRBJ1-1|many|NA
CASSNQHVEAFF
TGTGCCAGCTCAAATCAGCATGTAGAAGCTTTCTTT
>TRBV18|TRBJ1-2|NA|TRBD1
CASSPDRDYGYTF
TGTGCCAGCTCTCCGGACAGGGACTATGGCTACACCTTC
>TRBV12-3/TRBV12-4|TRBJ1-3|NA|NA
CASSLNGYSGNTIYF
TGTGCCAGCAGTTTAAACGGATACTCTGGAAACACCATATATTTT
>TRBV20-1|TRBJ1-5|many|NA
CSASQNNQPQHF
TGCAGTGCTAGTCAGAACAATCAGCCCCAGCATTTT
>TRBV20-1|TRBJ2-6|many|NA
CSATLVSGANVLTF
TGCAGTGCTACACTAGTTTCTGGGGCCAACGTCCTGACTTTC
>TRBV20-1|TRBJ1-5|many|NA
CSADPGNSLIQPQHF
TGCAGTGCTGACCCAGGGAACAGCCTCATTCAGCCCCAGCATTTT
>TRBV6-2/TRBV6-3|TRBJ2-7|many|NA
CASSPAHLPTYEQYF
TGTGCCAGCAGTCCAGCCCACCTACCCACCTACGAGCAGTACTTC
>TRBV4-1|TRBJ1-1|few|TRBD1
CASRQGGARVNTEAFF
TGCGCCAGCAGACAGGGGGGGGCCAGGGTGAACACTGAAGCTTTCTTT